The clone carrying this T cell receptor (beta chain) has more than one count but fewer than ten. CDR1 is KGHSH, CDR2 LQKENI, per germline. Trimming cost V 6 bases and J 0 bases, with 11 bases left between them. The CDR3 extends over 15 amino acids. This specimen comes from a study of T-cell reconstitution after alpha-beta-depleted transplantation in children. Preparation of the TCRbeta library involved a method that used unique molecular identifiers. Each CDR3 protein is one row after TCRdb ran MiXCR on the PCR reads. This sample carries approximately 590,000 distinct CDR3 sequences, about 11% of them seen once, and the ten largest clones take about 4%.

This TCR came from a human donor who donated a stem cell graft to a child with acute myeloid leukemia. Sequencing was performed on PBMCs from the stem cell graft donor, taken from the stem cell graft. The chain combines TRBV18 with TRBJ1-4; D remains ambiguous. CDR3 in DNA: TGTGCCAGCTCGGCGGGTAGATCAACTAATGAAAAACTGTTTTTT. It translates to CASSAGRSTNEKLFF.